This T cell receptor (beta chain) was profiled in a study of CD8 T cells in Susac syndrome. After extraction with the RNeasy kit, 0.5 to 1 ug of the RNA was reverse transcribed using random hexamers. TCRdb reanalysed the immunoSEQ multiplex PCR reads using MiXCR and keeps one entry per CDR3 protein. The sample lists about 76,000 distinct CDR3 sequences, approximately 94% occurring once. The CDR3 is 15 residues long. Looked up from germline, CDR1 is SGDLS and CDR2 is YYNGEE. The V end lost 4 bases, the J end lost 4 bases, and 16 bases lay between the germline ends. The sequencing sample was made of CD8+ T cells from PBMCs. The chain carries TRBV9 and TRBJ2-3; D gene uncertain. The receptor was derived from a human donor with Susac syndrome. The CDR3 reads CASSTPPGMADTQYF. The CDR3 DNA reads TGTGCCAGCAGCACCCCGCCTGGAATGGCAGATACGCAGTATTTT.